This is a list of T cell receptor beta chains from one sample in a study of neoadjuvant nivolumab and ipilimumab in lung cancer. Some clones are missing from TCRdb's copy, which holds only in-frame ones; the method was immunoSEQ multiplex PCR. Found here are about 30,000 clones, about 80% of them singletons; the top ten hold 15% to 20%. This sample comprised tumor tissue, obtained after neoadjuvant nivolumab, alone or with ipilimumab, at or shortly before surgery. The source of these receptors is an adult with non-small cell lung cancer. The CDR3 runs from the conserved cysteine through the conserved F or W. The order of the fields is D gene, CDR3 length, V gene, clone size, J gene, CDR3 DNA, CDR3 protein. A D gene is named only where the DNA matches it firmly. Clone size is stated in some rows and not others, as once, few, many or a class when expanded.

>-|15|TRBV2|-|TRBJ1-4
TGTGCCAGCAGCGCTTTCGCTACAGAAGATGAAAAACTGTTTTTT
CASSAFATEDEKLFF
>-|16|TRBV10-3|few|TRBJ2-3
TGTGCCATCAGTGAGTACGGGCAGTCTGCCACAGATACGCAGTATTTT
CAISEYGQSATDTQYF
>TRBD1|14|TRBV5-4|-|TRBJ2-4
TGTGCCAGCAGCTTGGGGAAGGGACAGCTAATTCAGTACTTC
CASSLGKGQLIQYF
>-|14|TRBV10-3|-|TRBJ1-1
TGTGCCATCAGTGAGTCCGGCCAGAACACTGAAGCTTTCTTT
CAISESGQNTEAFF
>-|14|TRBV14|-|TRBJ2-7
TGTGCCAGCATTGCCCCGGGATGGGGGTACGAGCAGTACTTC
CASIAPGWGYEQYF
>-|17|TRBV11-2|-|TRBJ2-5
TGTGCCAGCAGCTTAGGTGTAGGTGGGGGAGTGGGAGAGACCCAGTACTTC
CASSLGVGGGVGETQYF
>-|14|TRBV5-1|-|TRBJ2-3
TGCGCCAGCACTCCGGATCCCCTCACAGATACGCAGTATTTT
CASTPDPLTDTQYF
>TRBD2|16|TRBV6-5|-|TRBJ2-3
TGTGCCAGCAGTTACCCACAGCGGGGGGGCACAGATACGCAGTATTTT
CASSYPQRGGTDTQYF
>-|15|TRBV5-6|-|TRBJ1-2
TGTGCCAGCAGTTTGGCCACGGTAGCTAACTATGGCTACACCTTC
CASSLATVANYGYTF
>TRBD1|14|TRBV5-4|-|TRBJ2-4
TGTGCCAGCAGCTTACAGGGGGCCAAAAACATTCAGTACTTC
CASSLQGAKNIQYF
>TRBD1|15|TRBV28|-|TRBJ2-2
TGTGCCAGCAGTCGGGACAGCGCGAACACCGGGGAGCTGTTTTTT
CASSRDSANTGELFF
>-|18|TRBV5-5|-|TRBJ2-7
TGTGCCAGCAGCCAGGCCCCCGCCCAGGGTGGGGGCTCCTACGAGCAGTACTTC
CASSQAPAQGGGSYEQYF
>-|15|TRBV11-3|-|TRBJ2-2
TGTGCCAGCAGCCCCGGGACTCCCAACACCGGGGAGCTGTTTTTT
CASSPGTPNTGELFF
>-|13|TRBV6-6|-|TRBJ2-2
TGTGCCAGCAGTTACTGGAACACCGGGGAGCTGTTTTTT
CASSYWNTGELFF
>-|14|TRBV11-3|-|TRBJ1-1
TGTGCCAGCAGCATCTCCCGACAGTACACTGAAGCTTTCTTT
CASSISRQYTEAFF
>TRBD1|16|TRBV5-8|few|TRBJ2-5
TGTGCCAGCAGCTTGGAGGGGGCCGAAGGGGGAGAGACCCAGTACTTC
CASSLEGAEGGETQYF
>TRBD1|14|TRBV19|few|TRBJ1-2
TGTGCCAGTAGCCCGGGACAGGGGAACTATGGCTACACCTTC
CASSPGQGNYGYTF
>-|15|TRBV7-9|-|TRBJ1-1
TGTGCCAGCACCTTGGGAACCGGGGGCAACACTGAAGCTTTCTTT
CASTLGTGGNTEAFF
>TRBD1|13|TRBV5-1|-|TRBJ2-7
TGCGCCAGCAGCCGAGGGACAGTCTACGAGCAGTACTTC
CASSRGTVYEQYF
>-|15|TRBV18|-|TRBJ2-5
TGTGCCAGCTCACCACCCCAGGGATTGACGGAGACCCAGTACTTC
CASSPPQGLTETQYF
>TRBD2|16|TRBV5-1|-|TRBJ2-2
TGCGCCAGCAGCTTGTTTGTCGGGGGGGCCACCGGGGAGCTGTTTTTT
CASSLFVGGATGELFF
>-|12|TRBV18|-|TRBJ2-7
TGTGCCAGCTCACCACGGGGGGTTGAGCAGTACTTC
CASSPRGVEQYF
>TRBD2|16|TRBV11-2|once|TRBJ2-5
TGTGCCAGCAGCTTAGGACTAGCGGGGGCGGAGGAGACCCAGTACTTC
CASSLGLAGAEETQYF
>-|13|TRBV18|-|TRBJ2-3
TGTGCCAGCTCACTTTCAAGCACAGATACGCAGTATTTT
CASSLSSTDTQYF
>-|15|TRBV7-8|-|TRBJ1-2
TGTGCCAGCAGCTTAGACTGGCAGGGAGTCTATGGCTACACCTTC
CASSLDWQGVYGYTF
>-|12|TRBV6-6|-|TRBJ1-2
TGTGCCACACTCGACGGCCCGGGGAGCTACACCTTC
CATLDGPGSYTF
>-|12|TRBV30|-|TRBJ1-1
TGTGCCTGGAGTACGGAGAACACTGAAGCTTTCTTT
CAWSTENTEAFF
>-|12|TRBV10-1|medium-sized|TRBJ2-2
TGCGCCACCAGCCTGGGGACCGGGGAGCTGTTTTTT
CATSLGTGELFF
>-|14|TRBV19|-|TRBJ2-3
TGTGCCAGTAGTATAGGGACCCGAGCGAGGGCGCAGTATTTT
CASSIGTRARAQYF
>-|11|TRBV6-5|-|TRBJ2-3
TGTGCCAGCAGTTATCTATGGGCGCAGTATTTT
CASSYLWAQYF
>-|14|TRBV6-1|-|TRBJ2-7
TGTGCCAGCAGTGAATTAGGGGGGGCGAGAGAGCAGTACTTC
CASSELGGAREQYF
>TRBD1|14|TRBV19|-|TRBJ2-7
TGTGCCAGTAGTCCACGACAGGGACCCTACGAGCAGTACTTC
CASSPRQGPYEQYF
>-|12|TRBV6-5|-|TRBJ1-6
TGTGCCAGCAGTCCACTAGATTCACCCCTCCACTTT
CASSPLDSPLHF
>TRBD1|13|TRBV6-6|-|TRBJ1-2
TGTGCCAGCAGCACAGGGGTAGGCTATGGCTACACCTTC
CASSTGVGYGYTF
>TRBD1|13|TRBV29-1|-|TRBJ1-5
TGCAGCGTTGGACAGGGTGACAATCAGCCCCAGCATTTT
CSVGQGDNQPQHF
>TRBD1|19|TRBV18|-|TRBJ1-2
TGTGCCAGCTCACCACCGTCGGCCAGGGGGCGAGGTTCTAACTATGGCTACACCTTC
CASSPPSARGRGSNYGYTF